This T cell receptor (beta chain) was observed in a study of cytomegalovirus exposure and HLA in healthy donors. The V end lost 4 bases, the J end lost 2 bases, and 9 bases lay between the germline ends. The CDR3 length is 13 residues. Germline-derived CDR1 and CDR2 are SGHNT and YYREEE (reference sequence). PCR involved 60 Vbeta and 13 Jbeta primers. TCRdb's copy holds only in-frame clones and misses some; the assay was immunoSEQ multiplex PCR. The table records 200,000 or so clones, 82% of them present only once. Study observations and caveats: A later analysis linked a missense variant in DCLRE1C to the trimming of TCR beta V and J genes.

The table lists this clone with a count of one. Its antigen is not identified. It was healthy bone marrow donors who served as donors. This TCR came from a woman between 50 and 59 years old in good health and CMV-seropositive. The sample taken for sequencing was PBMCs. The chain employs TRBV5-4 and TRBJ2-5; no definite D call. The CDR3 protein is CASSNYGQETQYF. Here the CDR3 DNA reads TGTGCCAGCAGCAATTACGGTCAAGAGACCCAGTACTTC.